Presented here are 19 T cell receptor beta chains from one specimen sequenced in a study of regulatory T cells in long-lasting Graves disease (dated by TCRdb to the early 2020s). In light of the paper, this sample's time point label describes: newly diagnosed GD, antithyroid drugs for less than 3 months. For both TCR sequencing and RNA sequencing, RNA was extracted from PBMCs using TRIzol. Receptor libraries were prepared by multiplex PCR. The listed sequencing device is Illumina HiSeq 4000. TCR beta libraries were built with iRepertoire HTBI primers and Arm-PCR amplification of CDR3 regions. TCRdb reanalyzed the raw reads on its own, using fastp at Q25 for trimming and MiXCR for clone calling, and kept in-frame beta chains. Rows are combined by CDR3 protein, so each entry shows the most common genes and DNA. Present in this sample are under 800,000 distinct CDR3 sequences, less than 20% of which were seen just once. 15% to 20% of the sample is in the top ten clones.

This sample also appeared in a second study, on T cells in Graves' hyperthyroidism and ophthalmopathy.

The sequencing used peripheral blood mononuclear cells (PBMCs), collected at new diagnosis, from a patient treated with antithyroid drugs. All receptors derive from a woman in her thirties with Graves disease. Donor details come from another sample of the same person, matched by shared clones.

This clonotype has ten or more counts. This chain joins TRBV20-1 and TRBJ1-1, with TRBD1 matching 7 bases. With 4 bases clipped from V and 1 base from J, the junction kept 3 bases outside the gene matches. This CDR3 is 13 amino acids long. CDR1 is DFQATT and CDR2 is SNEGSKA in the germline V gene (reference sequence). The CDR3 protein is CSAKRDRNTEAFF. CDR3 DNA sequence: TGCAGTGCTAAGAGGGACAGGAACACTGAAGCTTTCTTT.

The chain combines TRBV27 with TRBJ2-7; 9 nucleotides line up with TRBD2. J gave up 4 bases and V 5 bases, and 12 bases lay outside the gene matches. Germline V gene data show CDR1 as MNHEY and CDR2 as SMNVEV (reference sequence). The CDR3 contains 16 residues. CDR3 residues: CASSLYSAREGYEQYF. The CDR3 nucleotides read TGTGCCAGCAGTCTGTACTCGGCGCGGGAGGGGTACGAGCAGTACTTC.

This clonotype was seen many times. The rearrangement uses TRBV20-1 and TRBJ2-7; 8 nucleotides agree with TRBD1. CDR1 is DFQATT and CDR2 is SNEGSKA in the germline V gene (reference sequence). Trimming removed 5 bases from V and 2 bases from J; junction bases left unmatched: 5. CDR3 length: 13 residues. The CDR3 nucleotides read TGCAGTGCTTGGACAGGGAGGCCCTACGAGCAGTACTTC. Protein sequence: CSAWTGRPYEQYF.

This clonotype was seen a single time. This clone may be a read error of a much larger clone one base away. V gene TRBV20-1 combines with J gene TRBJ2-3; unclear D gene. The CDR3 is made up of 13 amino acids. Germline V gives CDR1 DFQATT, CDR2 SNEGSKA (reference sequence). For the CDR3, the DNA is TGCAGTGCTAGAGGTAGTAATGCAGATGCGCAGTATTTT. Protein product: CSARGSNADAQYF.

The chain carries TRBV10-1 and TRBJ2-3, with D possibly matching TRBD1 (5 bases). The germline CDR1 and CDR2 sequences are WNHNN and SYGVQD (reference sequence). V lost 9 bases to trimming and J lost 3 bases, with 25 bases between them. CDR3 length: 17 amino acids. The CDR3 DNA is TGCGCCAGATACTGGGTCCACAGGCCTTTCCTGACAGATACGCAGTATTTT. Translated, it gives CARYWVHRPFLTDTQYF.

This chain uses TRBV28 with TRBJ1-1; tentative D call: TRBD1 (5 bases). This CDR3 contains 12 residues. From germline, CDR1 is MDHEN and CDR2 SYDVKM. Between the trimmed V and J ends, which lost 3 bases and 10 bases, there was a span of 12 bases. Here the CDR3 reads CASSFLGTIAFF. In DNA form, the CDR3 reads TGTGCCAGCAGTTTTCTTGGGACTATAGCTTTCTTT.

There are many counts of this clonotype. J is TRBJ1-4 and V is TRBV6-2 or TRBV6-3, with a tentative D call TRBD1 (5 bases). CDR3 size: 14 residues. The germline V gene has CDR1 MNHEY and CDR2 SVGEGT. Trimming left V 6 bases short and J 7 bases short, with 15 bases between. The CDR3 region has the DNA TGTGCCAGCAGGATGGGGCCCGCTAGTGAAAAACTGTTTTTT. This translates into CASRMGPASEKLFF.

This clonotype appeared a single time. The chain combines TRBV20-1 with TRBJ1-3; D is possibly TRBD1 (5 bases). The CDR3 sequence is 14 residues long. Germline-derived CDR1 and CDR2 are DFQATT and SNEGSKA (reference sequence). V lost 4 bases and J lost 2, with 12 bases in between. CDR3 sequence (DNA): TGCAGTGCTAAGTATGGGGCAGCTGGAAACACCATATATTTT. Amino acid sequence: CSAKYGAAGNTIYF.

The CDR3 sequence: CAQNQGLAAAEQFF. In DNA, the CDR3 is TGTGCCCAAAACCAGGGACTAGCAGCCGCTGAGCAGTTCTTC. This chain links TRBV30 with TRBJ2-1; 9 nucleotides line up with TRBD2. Per the germline V gene, CDR1 is GTSNPN and CDR2 is SVGIG (reference sequence). The CDR3 is 14 amino acids. Germline trimming cut 8 bases from V and 9 bases from J; bases unmatched to any gene: 14.

This clonotype has a count of ten or more. The CDR3 sequence is CASSAQVSEQYF. The CDR3 DNA reads as TGTGCCAGCAGTGCACAGGTTAGCGAGCAGTACTTC. The genes are TRBV28 and TRBJ2-7, with D maybe TRBD1 (5 bases). This CDR3 spans 12 amino acids. Germline CDR1 and CDR2: MDHEN and SYDVKM. V lost 5 bases, J lost 6 bases, and 11 bases lay in between.

V usage is TRBV5-1 and J usage is TRBJ2-7; D possibly corresponds to TRBD2 (5 bases). Per the germline V gene, CDR1 is SGHRS and CDR2 is YFSETQ. This CDR3 has 13 amino acids. Trimming took 4 bases from V and 6 from J, leaving 14 bases between them. CDR3 sequence reads: CASSETTRGEQYF. CDR3 sequence (DNA): TGCGCCAGCAGCGAAACTACCCGGGGCGAGCAGTACTTC.

This clonotype showed up many times. The chain is built from TRBV3-1 and TRBJ1-1; D might be TRBD1 (6 bases). Trimming removed 10 bases at V and 4 bases at J, with 19 bases between. From germline, CDR1 is LGHDT and CDR2 YNNKEL (reference sequence). The CDR3 is 14 residues long. The DNA of the CDR3 is TGTGCCAAAACCTACAGGGTTCAGTTCACTGAAGCTTTCTTT. Protein sequence: CAKTYRVQFTEAFF.

The table lists this clonotype with many counts. CDR3 DNA sequence: TGTGCCAGCCGCGCGGGGTATTCCTACAATGAGCAGTTCTTC. Protein product: CASRAGYSYNEQFF. The rearrangement joins TRBV28 to TRBJ2-1; D may be TRBD2 (6 bases). The CDR3 extends over 14 amino acids. Germline V gene data show CDR1 as MDHEN and CDR2 as SYDVKM. The V end was cut by 8 bases, the J end by 1 base, with 12 bases between.

This clonotype was recorded at least ten times. The chain carries TRBV7-2 and TRBJ2-7; 7 nucleotides match TRBD1. In germline, CDR1 is SGHTA, CDR2 FQGNSA. V shed 3 bases, J shed 0 bases, and the junction held 5 bases outside the gene matches. This CDR3 has 15 amino acids. CDR3 bases: TGTGCCAGCAGCTTCCGCCGGGACAGCTCCTACGAGCAGTACTTC. This codes for CASSFRRDSSYEQYF.

This sequence joins TRBV14 and TRBJ2-5; D remains unclear. Per the germline V gene, CDR1 is SGHDN and CDR2 is FVKESK. Trimming left V 1 base short and J 5 bases short, with 14 bases between. This CDR3 has 15 residues. The CDR3 coding sequence is TGTGCCAGCAGCCAAGTTGACGACGTTCCGGAGACCCAGTACTTC. Translating it yields CASSQVDDVPETQYF.

This chain joins TRBV4-1 and TRBJ2-2; 7 positions match TRBD2. The V gene's germline CDR1 is MGHRA and CDR2 YSYEKL. J lost 3 bases, V lost 1 base, and 5 bases had no gene match. The length of the CDR3 is 16 residues. The CDR3 DNA reads TGCGCCAGCAGCCAAGGCAGCGGGATAGACACCGGGGAGCTGTTTTTT. This codes for CASSQGSGIDTGELFF.

This clonotype was observed many times. This rearrangement joins TRBV7-2 to TRBJ2-3; D is uncertain. This CDR3 contains 15 residues. The V end lost 1 base, the J end lost 4 bases, and 12 bases lay between the germline ends. Germline CDR1 SGHTA, CDR2 FQGNSA. This CDR3 is CASSLGVRRADTQYF. In nucleotides, the CDR3 is TGTGCCAGCAGCTTAGGGGTTCGTCGCGCAGATACGCAGTATTTT.

This chain uses TRBV28 with TRBJ1-1; the match to TRBD1 covers 9 bases. Germline-derived CDR1 and CDR2 are MDHEN and SYDVKM. This CDR3 has 14 residues. The junction had 7 bases not matched to a gene; V was cut back by 7 bases and J by 4 bases. The chain's CDR3 is CASIPGQGITEAFF. The DNA of the CDR3 is TGTGCCAGCATTCCGGGACAGGGAATCACTGAAGCTTTCTTT. Looking up the rest from reference TRBV28 and TRBJ1-1 gives the full variable domain: DVKVTQSSRYLVKRTGEKVFLECVQDMDHENMFWYRQDPGLGLRLIYFSYDVKMKEKGDIPEGYSVSREKKERFSLILESASTNQTSMYLCASIPGQGITEAFFGQGTRLTVV.

This clonotype was detected only a few times. The chain recombines TRBV7-8 with TRBJ1-2, with D possibly being TRBD1 (5 bases). The CDR3 extends over 16 amino acids. Trimming removed 1 base at V and 0 bases at J, with 12 bases between. CDR1 is SGHVS, CDR2 FQNEAQ, per germline. CDR3 sequence (DNA): TGTGCCAGCAGCTTAGAAGACAGCGAAGCTAACTATGGCTACACCTTC. Translating gives CASSLEDSEANYGYTF.